A single sample gave rise to the 22 T cell receptor beta chains below, sequenced in a study of T-cell reconstitution after alpha-beta-depleted transplantation in children. A library of TCRbeta sequences, prepared with unique molecular identifiers, was generated. TCRdb ran MiXCR on the PCR reads and lists one entry per CDR3 protein. This table holds about 120,000 distinct CDR3 sequences, about 23% found once. The sample consisted of PBMCs, mostly from graft donor cells, taken 180 days after TCRalphabeta/CD19-depleted stem cell transplant. Receptor source: a male patient aged 2 to 10 who had a stem cell transplant for chronic granulomatous disease, so the T cells may come from the graft donor.

In its sample, this clonotype was seen many times. The rearrangement links TRBV28 to TRBJ2-5; D is perhaps TRBD2 (6 bases). Germline V gene lookup returns CDR1 MDHEN and CDR2 SYDVKM. The CDR3 runs to 17 residues. V gave up 1 base and J gave up 1 base, with 16 bases separating them. In nucleotides, the CDR3 is TGTGCCAGCAGTTTATCCGAAACGGGGACTCCCCAAGAGACCCAGTACTTC. As protein: CASSLSETGTPQETQYF.

The chain recombines TRBV7-9 with TRBJ1-5; no firm D call. CDR3 length: 14 amino acids. V was shortened by 5 bases and J by 5 bases, with 13 bases between the two germline ends. Germline V lookup: CDR1 SEHNR, CDR2 FQNEAQ (reference sequence). CDR3 coding DNA: TGTGCCAGCAGCGTAGGGTCGATGGATCAGCCCCAGCATTTT. It codes for CASSVGSMDQPQHF.

The chain has TRBV11-2 and TRBJ2-7, with TRBD2 as a possible D gene (6 bases). The germline gives CDR1 SGHAT, CDR2 FQNNGV. V lost 5 bases, J lost 6 bases, and 17 bases lay in between. The CDR3 totals 14 residues. This CDR3 is CASSPSGLVSEQYF. The CDR3 region has the DNA TGTGCCAGCAGCCCCAGCGGGCTGGTCTCCGAGCAGTACTTC.

With regard to this clonotype: A much larger clone sits a single nucleotide away, making a read error possible. The chain combines TRBV29-1 with TRBJ2-1; 7 nucleotides agree with TRBD2. The CDR3 spans 15 residues. Germline V CDR1 and CDR2: SQVTM, ANQGSEA. The CDR3 nucleotides read TGCAGCGTTGAAGAGAGACTAGCTGTCTACGATGAGCAGTTCTTC. It is translated as CSVEERLAVYDEQFF.

This clonotype has more than one count but fewer than ten. The chain couples TRBV15 to TRBJ2-6, with D unclear. The ends were cut back, 3 bases at V and 0 bases at J, with 9 bases in the middle. Germline CDR1 reads LNHNV; CDR2 reads YYDKDF (reference sequence). CDR3 length: 16 amino acids. The CDR3 loop is CATSREHSSGANVLTF. In DNA, the CDR3 is TGTGCCACCAGCAGGGAACACTCCTCTGGGGCCAACGTCCTGACTTTC.

The chain recombines TRBV12-3 or TRBV12-4 with TRBJ1-6; TRBD1 matches at 10 bases. The CDR3 contains 17 residues. The trim removed 5 bases at V and 5 bases at J, leaving 9 bases unmatched. The CDR3 DNA reads as TGTGCCAGCAGTGTGGGACAGGGGAGGATAGATAATTCACCCCTCCACTTT. Translation gives CASSVGQGRIDNSPLHF.

CDR3 in amino acids: CASSLGPFEVGYGYTF. CDR3 coding DNA: TGTGCCAGCAGCCTGGGACCTTTCGAAGTGGGTTATGGCTACACCTTC. The rearrangement uses TRBV7-2 and TRBJ1-2; TRBD1 is a possible D gene (5 bases). The V end was cut by 5 bases, the J end by 5 bases, with 21 bases between. Germline V gene data show CDR1 as SGHTA and CDR2 as FQGNSA. The CDR3 is 16 residues long.

The chain links TRBV5-6 to TRBJ2-7; TRBD1 might be the D (5 bases). Looked up from germline, CDR1 is SGHDT and CDR2 is YYEEEE. Trimming removed 0 bases at V and 3 bases at J, with 10 bases between. The CDR3 extends over 14 amino acids. The CDR3 reads CASSLGGRNYEQYF. CDR3 DNA sequence: TGTGCCAGCAGCTTGGGGGGCAGGAACTACGAGCAGTACTTC.

The chain recombines TRBV20-1 with TRBJ2-1; D gene unclear. Trimming shortened V by 2 bases and J by 7 bases, and 6 bases separated the two germline ends. The CDR3 is 11 amino acids. CDR1 is DFQATT and CDR2 is SNEGSKA in the germline V gene (reference sequence). CDR3 protein: CSARTRNEQFF. As DNA, the CDR3 is TGCAGTGCTAGAACTCGAAATGAGCAGTTCTTC.

This clonotype was counted at least ten times. The chain joins TRBV24-1 to TRBJ2-2; TRBD1 matches at 8 bases. This CDR3 is 13 amino acids long. Germline V gene data show CDR1 as KGHDR and CDR2 as SFDVKD. The trim removed 7 bases at V and 4 bases at J, leaving 1 base unmatched. The CDR3 sequence is CATRDRVTGELFF. In DNA form, the CDR3 reads TGTGCCACCAGGGACAGGGTCACCGGGGAGCTGTTTTTT.

This clonotype occurred many times. The chain recombines TRBV9 with TRBJ2-2; D uncertain. Trimming stripped 2 bases from V and 2 bases from J, with 1 base between. CDR1 and CDR2 from the germline V gene are SGDLS and YYNGEE. This CDR3 has 12 amino acids. The CDR3 region is CASSVNTGELFF. Written as DNA, the CDR3 is TGTGCCAGCAGCGTTAACACCGGGGAGCTGTTTTTT.

This chain joins TRBV15 and TRBJ2-1; 10 nucleotides align to TRBD2. Germline lookup yields CDR1 LNHNV and CDR2 YYDKDF (reference sequence). The CDR3 contains 17 residues. J lost 8 bases, V lost 0 bases, and 10 bases had no gene match. This CDR3 is CATSRDRASGGLDEQFF. CDR3 bases: TGTGCCACCAGCAGAGATAGGGCTAGCGGGGGTTTGGATGAGCAGTTCTTC.

J is TRBJ2-1 and V is TRBV29-1; possibly TRBD2 for D (5 bases). Trimming took off 7 bases at V and 4 bases at J, with 17 bases between the two ends. CDR1 is SQVTM, CDR2 ANQGSEA, per germline. The CDR3 runs 14 residues. This chain's CDR3 is CSARGGRSYNEQFF. The CDR3 bases are TGCAGCGCCCGGGGTGGACGTTCGTACAATGAGCAGTTCTTC.

Many counts were recorded for this clonotype. The rearrangement uses TRBV20-1 and TRBJ1-6; no reliable D call. The V and J ends lost 0 bases and 9 bases respectively, with 12 bases between them. The germline V gene encodes CDR1 DFQATT and CDR2 SNEGSKA (reference sequence). The CDR3 covers 14 residues. The CDR3 loop reads CSARDAHPSSPLHF. In DNA form, the CDR3 reads TGCAGTGCTAGAGATGCGCACCCTAGTTCACCCCTCCACTTT.

This chain joins TRBV18 and TRBJ1-2; 7 bases agree with TRBD1. The CDR3 extends over 15 amino acids. CDR1 and CDR2 (germline): KGHSH, LQKENI. V dropped 4 bases and J dropped 3; count of bases not matched to a gene: 8. The CDR3 reads CASSLKSGTDYGYTF. The CDR3 DNA is TGTGCCAGCTCACTAAAATCCGGGACAGACTATGGCTACACCTTC.

The rearrangement uses TRBV20-1 and TRBJ1-2; no firm D call. The length of the CDR3 is 15 residues. V was trimmed by 1 base and J by 0 bases, leaving 12 bases between them. Germline V CDR1 and CDR2: DFQATT, SNEGSKA (reference sequence). The CDR3 DNA sequence: TGCAGTGCTAGAGTCCCGGGGAAAGCTAACTATGGCTACACCTTC. Amino acid sequence: CSARVPGKANYGYTF.

This clonotype showed up many times. The genes are TRBV7-6 and TRBJ2-7; D remains unclear. Trimming cost V 5 bases and J 3 bases, with 11 bases left between them. The germline CDR1 and CDR2 sequences are SGHVS and FNYEAQ. This CDR3 has 13 amino acids. The CDR3 bases are TGTGCCAGCAGCCCATCCCCCCTCTACGAGCAGTACTTC. Its protein is CASSPSPLYEQYF.

The sample holds many counts of this clonotype. The chain joins TRBV11-2 to TRBJ2-5, with TRBD2 identical over 7 bases. CDR1 and CDR2 (germline): SGHAT, FQNNGV. This CDR3 has 14 amino acids. The V gene end was trimmed by 5 bases and the J gene end by 2 bases; junction bases not matched to a gene: 5. CDR3 loop: CASSRGLPQETQYF. The CDR3 DNA reads TGTGCCAGCAGCCGGGGACTACCACAAGAGACCCAGTACTTC.

This clonotype was found many times. The rearrangement links TRBV7-9 to TRBJ2-5, with D uncertain. Germline lookup yields CDR1 SEHNR and CDR2 FQNEAQ (reference sequence). Trimming took 7 bases from V and 2 from J, leaving 14 bases between them. The CDR3 consists of 14 residues. CDR3 sequence (DNA): TGTGCCAGCACGCCCGACTTAGGGCAAGAGACCCAGTACTTC. Its protein is CASTPDLGQETQYF.

This clonotype was observed at least ten times. The gene calls are TRBV29-1 and TRBJ2-4; possibly TRBD2 for D (6 bases). Trimming shortened V by 5 bases and J by 0 bases, and 23 bases separated the two germline ends. Germline CDR1 SQVTM, CDR2 ANQGSEA. CDR3 length: 18 residues. Here the CDR3 reads CSVPWGRRLLLAKNIQYF. Written as DNA, the CDR3 is TGCAGCGTTCCGTGGGGGAGGAGACTTTTACTAGCCAAAAACATTCAGTACTTC.

This clonotype was found many times. The V call is TRBV28, the J call TRBJ2-1, with D perhaps TRBD2 (5 bases). Germline V gene sequence: CDR1 MDHEN, CDR2 SYDVKM. The CDR3 sequence is 14 residues long. Trimming removed 8 bases from V and 4 bases from J, with 15 bases in between. CDR3 sequence reads: CASSVGRAYNEQFF. The CDR3 bases are TGTGCCAGCTCCGTAGGGCGGGCGTACAATGAGCAGTTCTTC.

On this clonotype itself: This could be a read error, since a much larger clone is one nucleotide away. The rearrangement uses TRBV20-1 and TRBJ1-2, with D unresolved. V was clipped by 8 bases and J by 1 base, with 11 bases between them. There are 12 residues in the CDR3. Germline CDR1 is DFQATT and CDR2 is SNEGSKA (reference sequence). The CDR3 reads CSPWTVNYGYTF. The CDR3 DNA is TGCAGTCCATGGACGGTTAACTATGGCTACACCTTC.